These 18 T cell receptor beta chains came from one sample sequenced in a study of blood T cell repertoires in COVID-19. This table comes from immunoSEQ multiplex PCR, and its TCRdb copy is limited to in-frame clones, with some not included. Of a few hundred thousand clones in the sample, roughly 90% were seen once. Input material: peripheral blood. These receptors were collected from a man aged 50 to 59 with acute or convalescent COVID-19.

The chain combines TRBV14 with TRBJ2-1; TRBD2 agrees at 9 bases. From germline, CDR1 is SGHDN and CDR2 FVKESK. This CDR3 spans 16 amino acids. The ends lost 4 bases at V and 5 bases at J; junction bases unmatched: 9. The CDR3, as DNA: TGTGCCAGCAGCCCCCTTGGGCTAGCGGGGAACAATGAGCAGTTCTTC. Its protein is CASSPLGLAGNNEQFF.

The chain links TRBV19 to TRBJ2-1, with 15 bases that match TRBD2. The CDR3 extends over 18 amino acids. Germline V lookup: CDR1 LNHDA, CDR2 SQIVND (reference sequence). The V and J ends lost 6 bases and 9 bases, in that order; junction bases with no gene match: 15. This CDR3 reads CASSLWVPGLAGGLEQFF. In DNA form, the CDR3 reads TGTGCCAGTAGCCTATGGGTTCCCGGACTAGCGGGGGGGCTTGAGCAGTTCTTC.

This rearrangement joins TRBV19 to TRBJ2-3, with 7 bases identical to TRBD1. Germline-derived CDR1 and CDR2 are LNHDA and SQIVND (reference sequence). This CDR3 region has 17 residues. With 2 bases clipped from V and 2 bases from J, the junction kept 10 bases outside the gene matches. DNA for the CDR3: TGTGCCAGTAGTATAACTCCCATACAGGGGTACACAGATACGCAGTATTTT. It translates to CASSITPIQGYTDTQYF.

V usage is TRBV19 and J usage is TRBJ1-1; D remains unclear. V lost 5 bases and J 8 bases, leaving 15 bases between the germline ends. This CDR3 contains 13 residues. Germline loops: CDR1 LNHDA, CDR2 SQIVND (reference sequence). CDR3 residues: CASSRVPTSEAFF. The CDR3 DNA sequence: TGTGCCAGTAGTCGGGTCCCGACCTCCGAAGCTTTCTTT.

V usage is TRBV27 and J usage is TRBJ2-5; 8 positions agree with TRBD2. The CDR3 extends over 14 amino acids. Germline CDR1 MNHEY, CDR2 SMNVEV (reference sequence). V lost 5 bases to trimming and J lost 2 bases; unmatched junction nucleotides: 4. The CDR3: CASSRSGGQETQYF. CDR3 coding DNA: TGTGCCAGCAGTAGAAGCGGGGGACAAGAGACCCAGTACTTC.

This rearrangement joins TRBV5-4 to TRBJ2-3; D is possibly TRBD1 (6 bases). CDR3 size: 16 residues. The V end lost 0 bases, the J end lost 2 bases, and 13 bases lay between the germline ends. Germline loops: CDR1 SGHNT, CDR2 YYREEE (reference sequence). The CDR3 region is CASSLVAGANTDTQYF. In nucleotides, the CDR3 is TGTGCCAGCAGCTTGGTGGCAGGGGCCAACACAGATACGCAGTATTTT.

The chain is built from TRBV29-1 and TRBJ2-3; 16 bases align to TRBD2. Trimming at V came to 6 bases and at J to 4 bases, leaving 4 bases not matched to a gene. The CDR3 extends over 15 amino acids. Germline V gives CDR1 SQVTM, CDR2 ANQGSEA. CDR3 region: CSVSGTSGGADTQYF. CDR3 DNA: TGCAGCGTCTCCGGGACTAGCGGGGGGGCAGATACGCAGTATTTT.

The chain couples TRBV10-1 to TRBJ2-1; D gene uncertain. V shed 0 bases and J shed 10 bases, with 16 bases lying between them. The length of the CDR3 is 15 residues. Germline V CDR1 and CDR2: WNHNN, SYGVQD (reference sequence). The CDR3 DNA follows: TGCGCCAGCAGTGAGTCGTTGCTAGGTGAAAGGGAGCAGTTCTTC. Amino acids: CASSESLLGEREQFF.

The chain employs TRBV19 and TRBJ1-6; D is ambiguous. Germline-derived CDR1 and CDR2 are LNHDA and SQIVND (reference sequence). Trimming left V 4 bases short and J 4 bases short, with 8 bases between. CDR3 size: 14 residues. CDR3 protein: CASSTGVYNSPLHF. The CDR3 region has the DNA TGTGCCAGTAGTACCGGGGTTTATAATTCACCCCTCCACTTT.

The chain uses TRBV19 and TRBJ2-3; D gene unclear. V was shortened by 3 bases and J by 0 bases, with 7 bases between the two germline ends. The germline V gene encodes CDR1 LNHDA and CDR2 SQIVND (reference sequence). This CDR3 comprises 14 residues. The CDR3 protein is CASSILRSTDTQYF. For the CDR3, the DNA is TGTGCCAGTAGTATTCTGAGGAGCACAGATACGCAGTATTTT.

CDR3 DNA: TGTGCCACCAGTGACACGGACAGGGGGTCCTACAATGAGCAGTTCTTC. Amino acid sequence: CATSDTDRGSYNEQFF. The V and J genes are TRBV24-1 and TRBJ2-1; 10 bases are a match to TRBD1. The junction had 3 bases not matched to a gene; V was cut back by 4 bases and J by 1 base. Germline CDR1 KGHDR, CDR2 SFDVKD. The CDR3 loop spans 16 amino acids.

The rearrangement joins TRBV15 to TRBJ2-4; 11 bases align to TRBD1. The ends lost 5 bases at V and 8 bases at J; junction bases unmatched: 11. The V gene's germline CDR1 is LNHNV and CDR2 YYDKDF (reference sequence). This CDR3 spans 16 amino acids. CDR3 loop: CATSPRDRGGTDIQYF. CDR3 DNA: TGTGCCACCAGCCCGAGGGACAGGGGGGGTACGGACATTCAGTACTTC.

V is TRBV10-3 and J is TRBJ2-5; D is possibly TRBD1 (6 bases). CDR3 length: 15 amino acids. The V gene lost 5 bases and the J gene lost 3 bases, with 16 bases spanning the gap. Germline CDR1 is ENHRY and CDR2 is SYGVKD. The CDR3 loop is CAISITGTREETQYF. In DNA, the CDR3 is TGTGCCATCAGTATAACCGGGACAAGAGAAGAGACCCAGTACTTC.

The chain is built from TRBV13 and TRBJ2-7; D unclear. The V and J ends lost 5 bases and 0 bases respectively, with 8 bases between them. Germline CDR1 is PRHDT and CDR2 is FYEKMQ (reference sequence). CDR3 length equals 13 residues. CDR3 sequence reads: CASSAGPSYEQYF. CDR3 coding DNA: TGTGCCAGCAGCGCAGGTCCCTCCTACGAGCAGTACTTC.

V is TRBV19 and J is TRBJ1-2; D not certain. Trimming took off 9 bases at V and 2 bases at J, with 19 bases between the two ends. The CDR3 extends over 15 amino acids. Germline V gene sequence: CDR1 LNHDA, CDR2 SQIVND (reference sequence). This CDR3 is CASALNSLQNYGYTF. The DNA of the CDR3 is TGTGCCAGCGCCCTAAACAGCCTTCAAAACTATGGCTACACCTTC.

Comment on this clone: Other DNA variants within this sample encode the same CDR3. The gene calls are TRBV2 and TRBJ2-7, with D unresolved. With 8 bases removed from V and 3 bases from J, the gap between germline ends came to 5 bases. The CDR3 runs to 10 residues. CDR1 is SNHLY, CDR2 FYNNEI, per germline. The CDR3 sequence: CASSLYEQYF. For the CDR3, the DNA is TGTGCCAGCTCCCTCTACGAGCAGTACTTC.

The genes are TRBV20-1 and TRBJ1-3; no reliable D call. The CDR3 spans 12 residues. Per the germline V gene, CDR1 is DFQATT and CDR2 is SNEGSKA (reference sequence). V lost 3 bases and J 7 bases, leaving 10 bases between the germline ends. DNA of the CDR3: TGCAGTGCTAGTCGGGAGCAGAACACCATATATTTT. This codes for CSASREQNTIYF.

Only one count was recorded for this clone. This sequence joins TRBV5-4 and TRBJ1-5, with 9 bases lining up with TRBD1. V shed 4 bases, J shed 5 bases, and the junction held 7 bases outside the gene matches. The CDR3 runs to 15 residues. Germline CDR1 SGHNT, CDR2 YYREEE (reference sequence). Here the CDR3 reads CASSARQGGDQPQHF. The CDR3 nucleotides read TGTGCCAGCAGCGCCCGACAGGGGGGCGATCAGCCCCAGCATTTT.